The T cell receptor (beta chain) under discussion was sequenced for a study of blood T cell repertoires in COVID-19. Cohorts were determined from participant-reported clinical history. In the original processing: How many nucleated cells were present was estimated from reference gene primer amplification. The table came from immunoSEQ multiplex PCR; TCRdb's copy has only in-frame clones and leaves some out. The V and J calls and clone size were taken over from that table, and D and trimming were inferred from the DNA. The profile shows about 340,000 clones, 80% to 90% of them singletons. The V end lost 6 bases, the J end lost 0 bases, and 13 bases lay between the germline ends. The CDR3 spans 15 residues. The V gene's germline CDR1 is LGHDT and CDR2 YNNKEL (reference sequence).

Sequencing was performed on PBMCs or T cells enriched from blood (not recorded which). V usage is TRBV3-1 (or the pseudogene TRBV3-2) and J usage is TRBJ2-3, with a weak D call TRBD2 (5 bases). The sequence was collected from a woman between 40 and 50 years old with acute COVID-19. CDR3 nucleotides: TGTGCCAGCAGAGTGGACTCAACTAGCACAGATACGCAGTATTTT. Translation gives CASRVDSTSTDTQYF.